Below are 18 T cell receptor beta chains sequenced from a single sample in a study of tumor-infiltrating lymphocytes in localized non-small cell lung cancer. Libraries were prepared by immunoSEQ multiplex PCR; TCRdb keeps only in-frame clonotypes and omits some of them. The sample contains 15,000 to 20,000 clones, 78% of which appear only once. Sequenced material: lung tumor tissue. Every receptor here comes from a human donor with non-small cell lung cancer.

CDR3 in DNA: TGTGCCATCAAAAATGGACTAGCCTCCTACGAGCAGTACTTC. It encodes CAIKNGLASYEQYF. This rearrangement joins TRBV10-3 to TRBJ2-7, with TRBD2 identical over 8 bases. Germline V gene sequence: CDR1 ENHRY, CDR2 SYGVKD. The CDR3 runs to 14 residues. V was pared by 7 bases and J by 0 bases, with 5 bases of the junction left unmatched.

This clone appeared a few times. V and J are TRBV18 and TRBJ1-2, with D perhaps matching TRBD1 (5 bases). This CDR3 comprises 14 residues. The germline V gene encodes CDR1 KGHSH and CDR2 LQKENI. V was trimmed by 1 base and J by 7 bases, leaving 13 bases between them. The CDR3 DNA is TGTGCCAGCTCACCACGGACCGGGACCTCTGGCTACACCTTC. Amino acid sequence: CASSPRTGTSGYTF.

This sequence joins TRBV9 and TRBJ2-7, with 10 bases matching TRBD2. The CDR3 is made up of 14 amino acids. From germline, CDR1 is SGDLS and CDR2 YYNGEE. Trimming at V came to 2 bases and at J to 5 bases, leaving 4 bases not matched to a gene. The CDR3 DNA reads TGTGCCAGCAGCGTTAGCGGGAGGAACGACGAGCAGTACTTC. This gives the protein CASSVSGRNDEQYF.

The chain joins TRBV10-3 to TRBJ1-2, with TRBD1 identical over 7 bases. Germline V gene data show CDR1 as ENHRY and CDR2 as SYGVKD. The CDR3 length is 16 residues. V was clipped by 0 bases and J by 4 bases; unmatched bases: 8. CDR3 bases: TGTGCCATCAGTGAGTCGATGACAGGGAGCGCCTATGGCTACACCTTC. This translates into CAISESMTGSAYGYTF.

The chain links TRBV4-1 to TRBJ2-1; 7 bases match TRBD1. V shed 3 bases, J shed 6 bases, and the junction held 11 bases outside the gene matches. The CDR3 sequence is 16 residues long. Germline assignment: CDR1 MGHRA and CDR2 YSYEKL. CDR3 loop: CASSQVTGWELNEQFF. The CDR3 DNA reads TGCGCCAGCAGCCAGGTGACAGGGTGGGAACTCAATGAGCAGTTCTTC.

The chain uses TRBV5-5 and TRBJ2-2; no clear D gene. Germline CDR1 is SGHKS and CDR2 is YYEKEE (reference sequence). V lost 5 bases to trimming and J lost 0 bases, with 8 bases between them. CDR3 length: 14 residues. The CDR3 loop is CASRWTANTGELFF. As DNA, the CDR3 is TGTGCCAGCAGATGGACGGCGAACACCGGGGAGCTGTTTTTT.

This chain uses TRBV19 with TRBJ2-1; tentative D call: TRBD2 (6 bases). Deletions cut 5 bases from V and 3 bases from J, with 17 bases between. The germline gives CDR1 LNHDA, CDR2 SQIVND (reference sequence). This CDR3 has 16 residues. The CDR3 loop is CASSAVGGIVYNEQFF. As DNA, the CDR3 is TGTGCCAGTAGTGCCGTTGGCGGGATCGTCTACAATGAGCAGTTCTTC.

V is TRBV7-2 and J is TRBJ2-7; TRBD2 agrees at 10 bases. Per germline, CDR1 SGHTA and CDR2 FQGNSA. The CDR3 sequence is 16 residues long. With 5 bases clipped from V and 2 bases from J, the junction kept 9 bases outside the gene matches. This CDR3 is CASSHWEAGGPYEQYF. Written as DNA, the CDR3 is TGTGCCAGCAGCCATTGGGAAGCGGGAGGGCCCTACGAGCAGTACTTC.

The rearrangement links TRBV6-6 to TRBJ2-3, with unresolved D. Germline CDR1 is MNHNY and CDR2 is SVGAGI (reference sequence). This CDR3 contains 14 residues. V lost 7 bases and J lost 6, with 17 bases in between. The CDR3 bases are TGTGCCAGCACGGACCTAACCCACACGGATACGCAGTATTTT. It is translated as CASTDLTHTDTQYF.

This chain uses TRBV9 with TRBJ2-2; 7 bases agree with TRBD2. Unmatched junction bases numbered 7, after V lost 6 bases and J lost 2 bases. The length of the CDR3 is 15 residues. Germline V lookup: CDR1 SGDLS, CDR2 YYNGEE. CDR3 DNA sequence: TGTGCCAGCACCCCGGGGAGGGGAAACACCGGGGAGCTGTTTTTT. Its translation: CASTPGRGNTGELFF.

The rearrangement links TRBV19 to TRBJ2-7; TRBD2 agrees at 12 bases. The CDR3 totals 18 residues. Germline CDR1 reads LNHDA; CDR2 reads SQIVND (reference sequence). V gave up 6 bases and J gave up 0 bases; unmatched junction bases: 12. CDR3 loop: CASSPGLAGLPSSYEQYF. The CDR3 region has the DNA TGTGCCAGTAGCCCGGGACTAGCGGGCCTACCCAGCTCCTACGAGCAGTACTTC.

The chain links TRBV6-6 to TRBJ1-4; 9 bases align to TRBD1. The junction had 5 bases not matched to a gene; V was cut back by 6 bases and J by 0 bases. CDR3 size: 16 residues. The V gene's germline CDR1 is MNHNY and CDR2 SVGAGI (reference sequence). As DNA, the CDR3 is TGTGCCAGCAGCTTAAGACAGGGGGCAACTAATGAAAAACTGTTTTTT. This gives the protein CASSLRQGATNEKLFF.

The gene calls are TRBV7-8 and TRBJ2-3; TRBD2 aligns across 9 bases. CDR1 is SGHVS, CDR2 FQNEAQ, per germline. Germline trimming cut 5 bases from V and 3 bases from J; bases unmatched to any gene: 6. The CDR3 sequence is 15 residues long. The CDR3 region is CASSHPAGGTDTQYF. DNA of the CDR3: TGTGCCAGCAGCCACCCGGCGGGGGGGACAGATACGCAGTATTTT.

The DNA of the CDR3 is TGTGCCAGCAGTGAGTGGCGGACCGCCACAGATACGCAGTATTTT. This gives the protein CASSEWRTATDTQYF. J is TRBJ2-3 and V is TRBV2; D not resolved. Trimming took off 3 bases at V and 2 bases at J, with 12 bases between the two ends. This CDR3 is 15 amino acids long. Germline CDR1 reads SNHLY; CDR2 reads FYNNEI.

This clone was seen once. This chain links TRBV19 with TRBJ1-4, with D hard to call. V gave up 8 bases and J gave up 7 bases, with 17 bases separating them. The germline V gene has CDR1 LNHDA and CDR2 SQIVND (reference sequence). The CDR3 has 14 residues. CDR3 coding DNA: TGTGCCAGTCGACTGACCGGAGGGAGTGAAAAACTGTTTTTT. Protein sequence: CASRLTGGSEKLFF.

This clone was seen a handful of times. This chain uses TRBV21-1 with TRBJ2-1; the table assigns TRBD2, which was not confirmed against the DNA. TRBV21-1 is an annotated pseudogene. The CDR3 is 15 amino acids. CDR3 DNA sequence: TGTGCCAGCAGCAAAAAGGGTCGGGAGTTGTATGAGCAGTTCTTC. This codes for CASSKKGRELYEQFF.

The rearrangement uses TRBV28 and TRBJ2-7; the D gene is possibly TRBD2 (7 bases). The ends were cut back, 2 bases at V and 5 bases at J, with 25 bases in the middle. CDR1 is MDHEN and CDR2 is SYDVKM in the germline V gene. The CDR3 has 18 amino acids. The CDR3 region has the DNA TGTGCCAGCAGTTTACGGCAAGGGGGGGGCCCTTCCCGGGACGAGCAGTACTTC. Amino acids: CASSLRQGGGPSRDEQYF.

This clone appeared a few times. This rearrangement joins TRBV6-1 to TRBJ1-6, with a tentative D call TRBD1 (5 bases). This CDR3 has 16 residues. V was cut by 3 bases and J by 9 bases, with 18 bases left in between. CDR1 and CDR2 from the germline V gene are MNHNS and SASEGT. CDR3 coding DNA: TGTGCCAGCAGTGATATAGGTCCGGGGAGGGGTTCACCCCTCCACTTT. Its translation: CASSDIGPGRGSPLHF.